This passage covers 4 T cell receptor beta chains from one sample sequenced in a study of T cell changes during pregnancy in multiple sclerosis. Some clones are missing from TCRdb's copy, which holds only in-frame ones; the method was immunoSEQ multiplex PCR. The profile shows about 74,000 clones, around 90% of them singletons. The source material was peripheral blood, sampled after pregnancy. All receptors derive from a female donor in good health, enrolled as a control in a pregnancy study.

The chain uses TRBV27 and TRBJ2-7; TRBD1 is a possible D gene (5 bases). The V end was cut by 0 bases, the J end by 5 bases, with 11 bases between. CDR3 length equals 14 residues. The V gene's germline CDR1 is MNHEY and CDR2 SMNVEV (reference sequence). The DNA of the CDR3 is TGTGCCAGCAGTTTATCTGCAGGGATACACGAGCAGTACTTC. It translates to CASSLSAGIHEQYF.

V gene TRBV5-1 combines with J gene TRBJ2-7; 12 bases are shared with TRBD2. The CDR3 is 15 residues long. Germline V gene data show CDR1 as SGHRS and CDR2 as YFSETQ. The ends lost 3 bases at V and 2 bases at J; junction bases unmatched: 3. DNA for the CDR3: TGCGCCAGCAGCTCCGGACTAGCGGGGACCTACGAGCAGTACTTC. Its translation is CASSSGLAGTYEQYF.

This clone occurred once. The chain links TRBV6-4 to TRBJ2-2; maybe TRBD1 (5 bases). The ends were cut back, 4 bases at V and 7 bases at J, with 13 bases in the middle. Germline CDR1 MRHNA, CDR2 SNTAGT. This CDR3 is 14 amino acids long. The CDR3 spells CASSGQGSSGELFF. DNA for the CDR3: TGTGCCAGCAGTGGCCAGGGCTCCAGCGGGGAGCTGTTTTTT.

This sequence joins TRBV6-1 and TRBJ2-1, with 11 bases identical to TRBD2. The V segment lost 2 bases and the J segment 8 bases; nucleotides outside the gene matches: 5. Germline lookup yields CDR1 MNHNS and CDR2 SASEGT. The CDR3 contains 15 residues. The DNA of the CDR3 is TGTGCCAGCAGTGAAAGTAGCGGGGGGGCTGATGAGCAGTTCTTC. Its protein product is CASSESSGGADEQFF.